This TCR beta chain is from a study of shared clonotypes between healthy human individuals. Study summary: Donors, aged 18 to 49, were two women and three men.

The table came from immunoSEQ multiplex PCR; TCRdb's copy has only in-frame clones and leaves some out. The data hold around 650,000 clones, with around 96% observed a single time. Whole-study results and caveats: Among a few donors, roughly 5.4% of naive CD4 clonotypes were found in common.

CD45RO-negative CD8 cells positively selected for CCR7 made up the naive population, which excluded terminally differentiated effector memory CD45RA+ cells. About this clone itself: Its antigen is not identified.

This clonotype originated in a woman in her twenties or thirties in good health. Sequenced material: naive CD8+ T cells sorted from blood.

CDR3 residues: CASSLGTAATDEQYF. CDR3 DNA: TGTGCCAGCAGCTTGGGAACGGCCGCAACCGACGAGCAGTACTTC. V usage is TRBV5-4 and J usage is TRBJ2-5, with no clear D. The J call is doubtful: the DNA matches TRBJ2-7 better. Germline lookup yields CDR1 SGHNT and CDR2 YYREEE (reference sequence). The CDR3 has 15 residues.